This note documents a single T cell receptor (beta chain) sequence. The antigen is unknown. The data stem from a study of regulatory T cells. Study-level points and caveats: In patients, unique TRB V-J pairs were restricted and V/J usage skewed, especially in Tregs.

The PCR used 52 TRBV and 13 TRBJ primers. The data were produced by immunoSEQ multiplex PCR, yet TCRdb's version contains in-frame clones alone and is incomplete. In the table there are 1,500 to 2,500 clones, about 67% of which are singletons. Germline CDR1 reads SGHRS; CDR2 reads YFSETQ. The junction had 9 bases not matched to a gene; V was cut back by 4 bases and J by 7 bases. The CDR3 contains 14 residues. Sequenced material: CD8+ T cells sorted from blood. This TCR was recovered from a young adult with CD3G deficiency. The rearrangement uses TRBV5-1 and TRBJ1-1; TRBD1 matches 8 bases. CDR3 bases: TGCGCCAGCAGCGCCCGACAGGGGTCCGATGAAGCTTTCTTT. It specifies CASSARQGSDEAFF.